This entry is about one TCR beta chain. The sample originates from a study of T cell changes during pregnancy in multiple sclerosis. Sequenced by immunoSEQ multiplex PCR; TCRdb stores in-frame clones only, minus some. The sample has tens of thousands of clones; around 94% are singletons. Trimming removed 0 bases at V and 5 bases at J, with 9 bases between. CDR3 length: 14 residues. CDR1 and CDR2 from the germline V gene are SGHRS and YFSETQ. This chain connects TRBV5-1 to TRBJ2-1; D possibly corresponds to TRBD2 (5 bases). This TCR was sampled from a female donor with multiple sclerosis, enrolled in a pregnancy study. Sequences were derived from peripheral blood, sampled in the third trimester of pregnancy. CDR3 coding DNA: TGCGCCAGCAGCTTGGGTAGCGTGAACAATGAGCAGTTCTTC. Translating it yields CASSLGSVNNEQFF.